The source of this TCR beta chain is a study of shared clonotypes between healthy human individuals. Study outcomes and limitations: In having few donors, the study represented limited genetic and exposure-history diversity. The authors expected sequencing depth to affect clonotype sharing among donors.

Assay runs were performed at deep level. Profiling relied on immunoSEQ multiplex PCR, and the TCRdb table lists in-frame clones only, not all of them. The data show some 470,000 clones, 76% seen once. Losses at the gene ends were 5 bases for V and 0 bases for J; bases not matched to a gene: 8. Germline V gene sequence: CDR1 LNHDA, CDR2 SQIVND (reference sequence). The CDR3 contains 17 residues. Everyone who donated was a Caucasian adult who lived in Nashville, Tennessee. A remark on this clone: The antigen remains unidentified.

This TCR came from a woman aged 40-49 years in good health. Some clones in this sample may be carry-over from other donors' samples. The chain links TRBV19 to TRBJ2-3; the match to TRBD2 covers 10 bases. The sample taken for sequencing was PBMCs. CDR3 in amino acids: CASSSRTSGSSTDTQYF. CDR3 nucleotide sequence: TGTGCCAGTAGTTCCCGGACTAGCGGCTCTAGCACAGATACGCAGTATTTT.